The next 10 T cell receptor beta chains were all read from a single sample in a study of blood T cell repertoires in COVID-19. The protocol was immunoSEQ multiplex PCR, while the TCRdb copy is restricted to in-frame clones and leaves out a portion. The data contain 350,000 to 450,000 clones, 87% of them singletons. Sequenced material: peripheral blood. The origin of the receptors is a woman aged 55-69 years with COVID-19, enrolled during active disease.

The CDR3 region has the DNA TGTGCCAGCAGCGTAGATAACATATGGGAGGGCTACACCTTC. This encodes CASSVDNIWEGYTF. The V gene is TRBV9, the J gene TRBJ1-2, with D uncertain. The CDR3 contains 14 residues. With 0 bases removed from V and 8 bases from J, the gap between germline ends came to 14 bases. The germline gives CDR1 SGDLS, CDR2 YYNGEE.

The rearrangement uses TRBV19 and TRBJ2-7; a possible D gene is TRBD2 (6 bases). Germline loops: CDR1 LNHDA, CDR2 SQIVND (reference sequence). V was pared by 1 base and J by 6 bases, with 16 bases between. The CDR3 is made up of 15 amino acids. CDR3 nucleotide sequence: TGTGCCAGTAGTATAGCCGAGGCGGGGTTTGGCGAGCAGTACTTC. Protein product: CASSIAEAGFGEQYF.

In this sample, this clone turned up once. The chain joins TRBV18 to TRBJ2-5; TRBD1 agrees at 8 bases. Germline CDR1 reads KGHSH; CDR2 reads LQKENI. The trim removed 3 bases at V and 4 bases at J, leaving 4 bases unmatched. The CDR3 has 14 residues. The CDR3 DNA follows: TGTGCCAGCTCACCGGACAGGGTAGGAGAGACCCAGTACTTC. Its protein is CASSPDRVGETQYF.

A few counts support this clone. The chain links TRBV6-4 to TRBJ1-2; TRBD1 agrees at 7 bases. The ends lost 8 bases at V and 3 bases at J; junction bases unmatched: 9. Germline CDR1 reads MRHNA; CDR2 reads SNTAGT. The CDR3 totals 14 residues. CDR3 nucleotides: TGTGCCAGCCCGAAACAGGGGAAAGACTATGGCTACACCTTC. Translated: CASPKQGKDYGYTF.

The J gene is TRBJ2-7, the V gene TRBV7-9, with D possibly matching TRBD1 (5 bases). The CDR3 has 12 residues. The V gene's germline CDR1 is SEHNR and CDR2 FQNEAQ (reference sequence). The V gene lost 5 bases and the J gene lost 3 bases, with 8 bases spanning the gap. The CDR3 region has the DNA TGTGCCAGCAGCACAGACAGCTACGAGCAGTACTTC. This encodes CASSTDSYEQYF. The full variable domain, completed using reference TRBV7-9 and TRBJ2-7, is DTGVSQNPRHKITKRGQNVTFRCDPISEHNRLYWYRQTLGQGPEFLTYFQNEAQLEKSRLLSDRFSAERPKGSFSTLEIQRTEQGDSAMYLCASSTDSYEQYFGPGTRLTVT.

The V gene is TRBV19, the J gene TRBJ1-2, with D possibly matching TRBD1 (6 bases). Trimming stripped 6 bases from V and 4 bases from J, with 12 bases between. CDR1 and CDR2 from the germline V gene are LNHDA and SQIVND (reference sequence). The length of the CDR3 is 13 residues. The DNA of the CDR3 is TGTGCCAGTAGGGTGGCAGGGGTCTATGGCTACACCTTC. This translates into CASRVAGVYGYTF.

The rearrangement joins TRBV6-5 to TRBJ2-1; 13 bases match TRBD2. The CDR3 spans 14 residues. The germline V gene encodes CDR1 MNHEY and CDR2 SVGAGI. The trim removed 6 bases at V and 10 bases at J, leaving 6 bases unmatched. The CDR3 here is CASSTSGGAGEQFF. The CDR3, as DNA: TGTGCCAGCAGCACTAGCGGGGGGGCCGGGGAGCAGTTCTTC.

Concerning this clone itself: Additional DNA sequences in this sample encode the identical CDR3. The V gene is TRBV4-1, the J gene TRBJ1-5; no clear D. The germline V and J ends were trimmed by 0 bases and 7 bases, with 7 bases remaining between them. From germline, CDR1 is MGHRA and CDR2 YSYEKL. The CDR3 is made up of 13 amino acids. The CDR3 coding sequence is TGCGCCAGCAGCCAAGAAGAGGGCCAGCCCCAGCATTTT. Encoded protein: CASSQEEGQPQHF.

In this sample, this clone turned up once. This chain connects TRBV18 to TRBJ1-5; TRBD1 matches 10 bases. Per the germline V gene, CDR1 is KGHSH and CDR2 is LQKENI. V trimming: 5 bases; J trimming: 10 bases; junction bases outside the gene matches: 5. The CDR3 has 13 residues. The CDR3 region has the DNA TGTGCCAGCTCAGAGGGACAGGGGACACCCCAGCATTTT. The encoded protein is CASSEGQGTPQHF.

This chain links TRBV25-1 with TRBJ2-1, with D possibly being TRBD2 (5 bases). The CDR3 has 10 residues. From germline, CDR1 is MGHDK and CDR2 SYGVNS. Trimming took 7 bases from V and 9 from J, leaving 7 bases between them. CDR3: CASKGGEQFF. CDR3 bases: TGTGCCAGCAAAGGAGGTGAGCAGTTCTTC. The whole variable domain, remainder taken from reference TRBV25-1 and TRBJ2-1, is EADIYQTPRYLVIGTGKKITLECSQTMGHDKMYWYQQDPGMELHLIHYSYGVNSTEKGDLSSESTVSRIRTEHFPLTLESARPSHTSQYLCASKGGEQFFGPGTRLTVL.